Below, 23 T cell receptor beta chains from the same sample are listed, as sequenced in a study of T cell changes during pregnancy in multiple sclerosis. TCRdb keeps only in-frame clones here, not all; method: immunoSEQ multiplex PCR. The sample records about 41,000 clones, around nine tenths being singletons. The specimen comprised CD8+ T cells from peripheral blood mononuclear cells, sampled in the third trimester of pregnancy. The receptors originated from a female donor with multiple sclerosis, enrolled in a pregnancy study.

V and J are TRBV5-6 and TRBJ2-7; TRBD1 might be the D (6 bases). CDR3 length equals 13 residues. Trimming shortened V by 5 bases and J by 3 bases, and 12 bases separated the two germline ends. Germline V gene data show CDR1 as SGHDT and CDR2 as YYEEEE. The CDR3 protein is CASRPTGNYEQYF. The CDR3 DNA reads as TGTGCCAGCAGACCCACAGGGAACTACGAGCAGTACTTC. Based on the CDR3 plus reference TRBV5-6 and TRBJ2-7, the full variable domain is DAGVTQSPTHLIKTRGQQVTLRCSPKSGHDTVSWYQQALGQGPQFIFQYYEEEERQRGNFPDRFSGHQFPNYSSELNVNALLLGDSALYLCASRPTGNYEQYFGPGTRLTVT.

This rearrangement joins TRBV6-1 to TRBJ1-1; no definite D call. Looked up from germline, CDR1 is MNHNS and CDR2 is SASEGT. This CDR3 is built from 13 residues. The V end lost 3 bases, the J end lost 0 bases, and 5 bases lay between the germline ends. DNA of the CDR3: TGTGCCAGCAGTGAGGAGTTGAACACTGAAGCTTTCTTT. Residues: CASSEELNTEAFF.

CDR3 in DNA: TGTGCCATCAGTGAGATTGGACAGGGCGAGGCGGGCTACACCTTC. Amino acid sequence: CAISEIGQGEAGYTF. The chain recombines TRBV10-3 with TRBJ1-2, with 8 bases aligning to TRBD1. V gave up 2 bases and J gave up 8 bases; unmatched junction bases: 10. The CDR3 is made up of 15 amino acids. Germline CDR1 and CDR2: ENHRY and SYGVKD.

The chain joins TRBV19 to TRBJ1-3; D uncertain. This CDR3 has 11 amino acids. V was pared by 7 bases and J by 8 bases, with 9 bases between. Looked up from germline, CDR1 is LNHDA and CDR2 is SQIVND (reference sequence). The CDR3 coding sequence is TGTGCCAGTATCGCGGGTCACACCATATATTTT. Encoded protein: CASIAGHTIYF.

The chain employs TRBV5-5 and TRBJ1-4; D gene ambiguous. CDR1 SGHKS and CDR2 YYEKEE come from the germline V gene (reference sequence). The CDR3 has 16 residues. The ends were cut back, 4 bases at V and 5 bases at J, with 18 bases in the middle. CDR3 sequence: CASSPGRRERNEKLFF. CDR3 nucleotide sequence: TGTGCCAGCAGCCCCGGTCGGCGGGAAAGGAATGAAAAACTGTTTTTT.

The chain couples TRBV9 to TRBJ1-1; no clear D. The CDR3 has 13 residues. Germline-derived CDR1 and CDR2 are SGDLS and YYNGEE. Trimming left V 3 bases short and J 1 base short, with 7 bases between. CDR3 in amino acids: CASSGGPNTEAFF. The CDR3 bases are TGTGCCAGCAGCGGCGGGCCGAACACTGAAGCTTTCTTT.

The V call is TRBV11-2, the J call TRBJ2-7; TRBD2 matches 7 bases. V lost 5 bases, J lost 4 bases, and 11 bases stayed unmatched. The CDR3 runs 15 residues. CDR1 is SGHAT and CDR2 is FQNNGV in the germline V gene. As DNA, the CDR3 is TGTGCCAGCAGCCAGTGGAGCGGGACGATATACGAGCAGTACTTC. Amino acid sequence: CASSQWSGTIYEQYF.

This chain links TRBV7-3 with TRBJ2-1, with a possible D match to TRBD1 (6 bases). V was trimmed by 4 bases and J by 6 bases, leaving 10 bases between them. CDR1 is SGHTA and CDR2 is FQGTGA in the germline V gene. CDR3 length: 13 amino acids. Here the CDR3 reads CASSSVGGNEQFF. For the CDR3, the DNA is TGTGCCAGCAGCTCAGTAGGGGGCAATGAGCAGTTCTTC.

This clone was seen more than once but under ten times. This same CDR3 is encoded by further DNA sequences in the sample. This chain connects TRBV27 to TRBJ1-1; D is perhaps TRBD1 (6 bases). The germline CDR1 and CDR2 sequences are MNHEY and SMNVEV (reference sequence). The V end lost 0 bases, the J end lost 4 bases, and 9 bases lay between the germline ends. There are 14 residues in the CDR3. The CDR3 DNA is TGTGCCAGCAGTTTATCCAGAGGGGGCACTGAAGCTTTCTTT. Translated, it gives CASSLSRGGTEAFF.

The chain carries TRBV6-5 and TRBJ1-4; D might be TRBD1 (5 bases). This CDR3 region has 13 residues. Germline lookup yields CDR1 MNHEY and CDR2 SVGAGI. With 6 bases removed from V and 6 bases from J, the gap between germline ends came to 11 bases. The CDR3 sequence: CASRTVSDEKLFF. In DNA, the CDR3 is TGTGCCAGCAGGACAGTTTCGGATGAAAAACTGTTTTTT.

The V gene is TRBV13, the J gene TRBJ2-1; D unclear. The ends were cut back, 4 bases at V and 9 bases at J, with 13 bases in the middle. CDR1 and CDR2 from the germline V gene are PRHDT and FYEKMQ (reference sequence). This CDR3 has 13 amino acids. CDR3 amino acids: CASSYPREIEQFF. The CDR3 DNA is TGTGCCAGCAGCTACCCAAGAGAGATTGAGCAGTTCTTC.

This clone came up a few times. The chain has TRBV7-9 and TRBJ2-1; D may be TRBD2 (5 bases). The CDR3 totals 13 residues. CDR1 is SEHNR, CDR2 FQNEAQ, per germline (reference sequence). Trimming removed 3 bases at V and 9 bases at J, with 12 bases between. Here the CDR3 DNA reads TGTGCCAGCAGCTTTTTGGACTTCAGTGAGCAGTTCTTC. It encodes CASSFLDFSEQFF. The full variable domain, completed using reference TRBV7-9 and TRBJ2-1, is DTGVSQNPRHKITKRGQNVTFRCDPISEHNRLYWYRQTLGQGPEFLTYFQNEAQLEKSRLLSDRFSAERPKGSFSTLEIQRTEQGDSAMYLCASSFLDFSEQFFGPGTRLTVL.

In regard to this clone: The sample holds other DNA sequences that translate to the same CDR3. This chain links TRBV5-6 with TRBJ1-1; D is perhaps TRBD1 (5 bases). Trimming cost V 1 base and J 4 bases, with 5 bases left between them. This CDR3 region has 12 residues. Germline-derived CDR1 and CDR2 are SGHDT and YYEEEE. DNA for the CDR3: TGTGCCAGCAGCTTGAGGGGCACTGAAGCTTTCTTT. This codes for CASSLRGTEAFF.

This sequence joins TRBV11-3 and TRBJ2-1, with 10 nucleotides matching TRBD2. This CDR3 region has 14 residues. The V gene end was trimmed by 5 bases and the J gene end by 5 bases; junction bases not matched to a gene: 3. Germline values: CDR1 SGHNT, CDR2 YENEEA. The CDR3 region is CASSDGLADNEQFF. The CDR3 DNA sequence: TGTGCCAGCAGCGACGGACTAGCGGACAATGAGCAGTTCTTC.

CDR3 residues: CASSSSGTGKEQFF. The CDR3 coding sequence is TGTGCCAGCAGCTCCTCCGGGACAGGGAAGGAGCAGTTCTTC. This sequence joins TRBV13 and TRBJ2-1; TRBD1 matches 9 bases. J gave up 10 bases and V 4 bases, and 8 bases lay outside the gene matches. CDR3 length equals 14 residues. The germline V gene encodes CDR1 PRHDT and CDR2 FYEKMQ (reference sequence).

This sequence joins TRBV4-3 and TRBJ1-4, with TRBD1 matching over 8 bases. Trimming at V came to 3 bases and at J to 2 bases, leaving 11 bases not matched to a gene. The CDR3 extends over 18 amino acids. Germline V gene data show CDR1 as LGHNA and CDR2 as YSLEER. CDR3 residues: CASSQEGTGEGTNEKLFF. CDR3 nucleotide sequence: TGCGCCAGCAGCCAGGAAGGGACAGGCGAAGGGACTAATGAAAAACTGTTTTTT.

The rearrangement uses TRBV7-3 and TRBJ2-7; tentatively, D is TRBD2 (6 bases). The ends were cut back, 1 base at V and 4 bases at J, with 14 bases in the middle. Germline V gene sequence: CDR1 SGHTA, CDR2 FQGTGA. CDR3 length: 15 amino acids. The CDR3: CASSLSGGVGYEQYF. CDR3 DNA: TGTGCCAGCAGCTTAAGCGGAGGGGTTGGGTACGAGCAGTACTTC.

This sequence joins TRBV29-1 and TRBJ2-7; unclear D gene. Germline V gene data show CDR1 as SQVTM and CDR2 as ANQGSEA. V was pared by 4 bases and J by 3 bases, with 10 bases between. The CDR3 length is 12 residues. The CDR3: CSVVLGNYEQYF. As DNA, the CDR3 is TGCAGCGTTGTCCTCGGTAACTACGAGCAGTACTTC.

The chain has TRBV6-5 and TRBJ2-5; D not resolved. V was pared by 0 bases and J by 1 base, with 9 bases between. This CDR3 spans 15 amino acids. Germline lookup yields CDR1 MNHEY and CDR2 SVGAGI. The CDR3 here is CASSYSTEAQETQYF. CDR3 nucleotides: TGTGCCAGCAGTTACTCCACTGAGGCCCAAGAGACCCAGTACTTC.

The chain uses TRBV19 and TRBJ1-5, with 12 bases identical to TRBD1. The CDR3 loop spans 15 amino acids. CDR1 LNHDA and CDR2 SQIVND come from the germline V gene (reference sequence). V gave up 4 bases and J gave up 3 bases; unmatched junction bases: 1. CDR3 loop: CASSKGQGANQPQHF. The CDR3 DNA sequence: TGTGCCAGTAGTAAGGGACAGGGGGCCAATCAGCCCCAGCATTTT.

The J gene is TRBJ2-7, the V gene TRBV5-6; D is possibly TRBD2 (6 bases). The CDR3 length is 15 residues. V was clipped by 1 base and J by 2 bases, with 13 bases between them. The V gene's germline CDR1 is SGHDT and CDR2 YYEEEE. The CDR3 DNA sequence: TGTGCCAGCAGCTTGACGAGGGAGGTAACCTACGAGCAGTACTTC. Its translation: CASSLTREVTYEQYF.

This clone was detected once. The genes are TRBV28 and TRBJ2-1; D may be TRBD2 (5 bases). This CDR3 contains 16 residues. Trimming cost V 2 bases and J 7 bases, with 18 bases left between them. Germline CDR1 MDHEN, CDR2 SYDVKM. The CDR3 DNA is TGTGCCAGCAGTTTAAGTCATGGGCTAGCCGTTAATGAGCAGTTCTTC. Protein product: CASSLSHGLAVNEQFF. The entire variable domain, with the rest obtained from reference TRBV28 and TRBJ2-1, is as follows: DVKVTQSSRYLVKRTGEKVFLECVQDMDHENMFWYRQDPGLGLRLIYFSYDVKMKEKGDIPEGYSVSREKKERFSLILESASTNQTSMYLCASSLSHGLAVNEQFFGPGTRLTVL.

The chain uses TRBV5-4 and TRBJ1-1, with D possibly being TRBD1 (5 bases). CDR1 SGHNT and CDR2 YYREEE come from the germline V gene (reference sequence). V was trimmed by 2 bases and J by 3 bases, leaving 8 bases between them. The CDR3 loop spans 13 amino acids. The CDR3 spells CASSFLGDTEAFF. Written as DNA, the CDR3 is TGTGCCAGCAGCTTCTTAGGGGACACTGAAGCTTTCTTT.